The 15 T cell receptor beta chains reported below all come from one sample, sequenced in a study of T cells in Graves' hyperthyroidism and ophthalmopathy. Amplification yielded TCR beta CDR3 regions, with RNA transcripts as the source. The TCR CDR3 was amplified in a first-round RT-PCR using the HTBI primer set. Each CDR3 protein is one row after TCRdb ran MiXCR on the multiplex PCR reads. In the table there are around 560,000 distinct CDR3 sequences, approximately 16% of which are singletons. Input material: blood. The receptors come from a woman under 30 with Graves' hyperthyroidism.

This rearrangement joins TRBV29-1 to TRBJ1-2, with D tentatively TRBD1 (5 bases). Germline V gene data show CDR1 as SQVTM and CDR2 as ANQGSEA. The CDR3 is made up of 13 amino acids. Deletions cut 4 bases from V and 7 bases from J, with 16 bases between. The CDR3 region is CSVGGRVGTGYTF. CDR3 DNA sequence: TGCAGCGTTGGTGGCAGGGTGGGAACTGGCTACACCTTC.

This clonotype has at least ten counts. The V gene is TRBV4-3, the J gene TRBJ1-2, with 10 nucleotides matching TRBD1. V was clipped by 4 bases and J by 6 bases; unmatched bases: 5. CDR3 length: 14 amino acids. The V gene's germline CDR1 is LGHNA and CDR2 YSLEER. The CDR3 DNA reads TGCGCCAGCAGCCCCGACAGGGGGCAAGATGGCTACACCTTC. Translation gives CASSPDRGQDGYTF.

Note on this clonotype: Possible read error: a much larger clone is one base away. The chain has TRBV7-9 and TRBJ2-7; D is uncertain. V was cut by 1 base and J by 3 bases, with 4 bases left in between. The V gene's germline CDR1 is SEHNR and CDR2 FQNEAQ (reference sequence). The CDR3 is 12 residues long. CDR3 amino acids: CASSLVNYEQYF. The DNA for the CDR3 is TGTGCCAGCAGCTTAGTTAACTACGAGCAGTACTTC. The variable domain in full, completed from reference TRBV7-9 and TRBJ2-7, reads DTGVSQNPRHKITKRGQNVTFRCDPISEHNRLYWYRQTLGQGPEFLTYFQNEAQLEKSRLLSDRFSAERPKGSFSTLEIQRTEQGDSAMYLCASSLVNYEQYFGPGTRLTVT.

This clonotype was counted ten times or more. The rearrangement uses TRBV11-2 and TRBJ2-7, with D tentatively TRBD1 (5 bases). This CDR3 region has 15 residues. V lost 5 bases and J 4 bases, leaving 18 bases between the germline ends. Germline values: CDR1 SGHAT, CDR2 FQNNGV. The CDR3 reads CASSQGAARPYEQYF. The DNA for the CDR3 is TGTGCCAGCAGCCAAGGGGCAGCTAGACCATACGAGCAGTACTTC. The complete variable domain, with remaining parts taken from reference TRBV11-2 and TRBJ2-7, reads EAGVAQSPRYKIIEKRQSVAFWCNPISGHATLYWYQQILGQGPKLLIQFQNNGVVDDSQLPKDRFSAERLKGVDSTLKIQPAKLEDSAVYLCASSQGAARPYEQYFGPGTRLTVT.

This clonotype has just a few counts. One base away lies a much larger clone, so this may be a sequencing read error. The rearrangement links TRBV11-2 to TRBJ1-1; 7 bases are shared with TRBD1. This CDR3 has 13 amino acids. Germline CDR1 SGHAT, CDR2 FQNNGV. CDR3 coding DNA: TGTGCCAACAGCCGGATCCGGGACAGTGAAGCTTTCTTT. This sequence encodes CANSRIRDSEAFF.

This clonotype has a count of ten or more. The chain combines TRBV28 with TRBJ1-5; possibly TRBD1 for D (5 bases). Trimming pared 5 bases from V and 6 bases from J, leaving 17 bases between. In germline, CDR1 is MDHEN, CDR2 SYDVKM. The CDR3 has 15 residues. The DNA of the CDR3 is TGTGCCAGCAGTATCCGAGGTGGGGCGGCTCAGCCCCAGCATTTT. Its protein is CASSIRGGAAQPQHF.

V is TRBV28 and J is TRBJ2-2; TRBD1 agrees at 10 bases. In germline, CDR1 is MDHEN, CDR2 SYDVKM. The CDR3 spans 15 residues. The ends lost 4 bases at V and 4 bases at J; junction bases unmatched: 3. The CDR3 DNA reads TGTGCCAGCAGTTCGGGACAGGGGTCCACCGGGGAGCTGTTTTTT. Amino acid sequence: CASSSGQGSTGELFF.

The chain carries TRBV20-1 and TRBJ1-2, with D possibly matching TRBD1 (5 bases). The CDR3 runs to 13 residues. The V gene's germline CDR1 is DFQATT and CDR2 SNEGSKA (reference sequence). V lost 4 bases, J lost 13 bases, and 22 bases lay in between. The CDR3 loop is CSATTRDGLPGTF. In DNA, the CDR3 is TGCAGTGCTACAACCCGGGACGGTCTACCCGGCACCTTC.

The chain couples TRBV7-9 to TRBJ2-4; D is perhaps TRBD1 or TRBD2 (6 bases each). This CDR3 is built from 16 residues. Per the germline V gene, CDR1 is SEHNR and CDR2 is FQNEAQ (reference sequence). V dropped 4 bases and J dropped 3 bases, with 16 bases sitting between them. For the CDR3, the DNA is TGTGCCAGCAGCTCAAACGGGGGCTCAGTCAAAAACATTCAGTACTTC. Its protein is CASSSNGGSVKNIQYF.

The J gene is TRBJ1-4, the V gene TRBV6-5, with D maybe TRBD1 (5 bases). Trimming removed 4 bases from V and 8 bases from J, with 20 bases in between. CDR3 length: 16 residues. Germline CDR1 MNHEY, CDR2 SVGAGI. The CDR3 spells CASSSRDHPPREKLFF. As DNA, the CDR3 is TGTGCCAGCAGTTCCCGGGACCATCCACCCAGGGAAAAACTGTTTTTT.

In its sample, this clonotype was seen many times. This CDR3 reads CASSTQGRGYTF. CDR3 sequence (DNA): TGCGCCAGCAGCACACAGGGCCGTGGCTACACCTTC. The chain is built from TRBV5-1 and TRBJ1-2, with TRBD1 as a possible D gene (6 bases). V dropped 4 bases and J dropped 7 bases, with 11 bases sitting between them. Germline assignment: CDR1 SGHRS and CDR2 YFSETQ. This CDR3 comprises 12 residues.

This clonotype was counted at least ten times. The V call is TRBV20-1, the J call TRBJ2-5; 11 bases agree with TRBD2. V trimming: 0 bases; J trimming: 4 bases; junction bases outside the gene matches: 19. Germline CDR1 is DFQATT and CDR2 is SNEGSKA (reference sequence). This CDR3 contains 20 residues. The CDR3 reads CSARDSYRRISGRAPETQYF. The CDR3 DNA sequence: TGCAGTGCTAGAGATAGTTACCGCCGAATTAGCGGGAGGGCCCCAGAGACCCAGTACTTC.

At least ten counts were recorded for this clonotype. The chain has TRBV2 and TRBJ1-5; D perhaps matches TRBD1 (6 bases). The CDR3 has 14 residues. The V gene's germline CDR1 is SNHLY and CDR2 FYNNEI. V shed 6 bases and J shed 2 bases, with 11 bases lying between them. CDR3 coding DNA: TGTGCCAGCAGGGGAGGGGGTCGCAATCAGCCCCAGCATTTT. Translation: CASRGGGRNQPQHF.

Many counts were recorded for this clonotype. The V gene is TRBV12-3 or TRBV12-4, the J gene TRBJ1-2; no reliable D call. The V gene lost 5 bases and the J gene lost 1 base, with 11 bases spanning the gap. This CDR3 comprises 14 residues. For the CDR3, the DNA is TGTGCCAGCAGTGAACAACAGAGTAACTATGGCTACACCTTC. This sequence encodes CASSEQQSNYGYTF.

This clonotype was found many times. The chain links TRBV3-1 to TRBJ2-1, with 12 positions matching TRBD2. The CDR3 runs 16 residues. Trimming cost V 1 base and J 9 bases; bases outside gene matches: 7. Germline values: CDR1 LGHDT, CDR2 YNNKEL (reference sequence). CDR3 in amino acids: CASSQVPSGGAGEQFF. As DNA, the CDR3 is TGTGCCAGCAGCCAAGTGCCTAGCGGGGGGGCGGGTGAGCAGTTCTTC.